This passage covers 14 T cell receptor beta chains from one sample sequenced in a study of technical replicates of blood from a handful of donors (TCRdb year 2017). Libraries were constructed by the immunoSEQ multiplex PCR assay. The immuneACCESS repertoire file appears here via TCRdb, limited to in-frame rearrangements. These files lack a portion of the clones; in checked studies, under half of the deficit traces to unresolved V genes, and the cause of the others is not known. This sample holds roughly 65,000 clones; approximately 89% were observed only once. Approximately 4.6% of the sample goes to the ten largest clones. Material for sequencing was PBMCs. These receptors originate from a human donor in good health. Some clones in this sample may be carry-over from other donors' samples.

The V gene is TRBV25-1, the J gene TRBJ2-1, with D possibly TRBD1 on 5 matching bases. Germline V CDR1 and CDR2: MGHDK, SYGVNS. CDR3 length equals 12 residues. Trimming shortened V by 2 bases and J by 7 bases, and 6 bases separated the two germline ends. The CDR3 reads CASSERGNEQFF. CDR3 nucleotide sequence: TGTGCCAGCAGTGAAAGGGGTAATGAGCAGTTCTTC.

The chain has TRBV14 and TRBJ1-4; D remains ambiguous. Trimming shortened V by 1 base and J by 0 bases, and 9 bases separated the two germline ends. The CDR3 contains 16 residues. Per germline, CDR1 SGHDN and CDR2 FVKESK. The chain's CDR3 is CASSQGTLATNEKLFF. As DNA, the CDR3 is TGTGCCAGCAGCCAAGGCACTCTAGCAACTAATGAAAAACTGTTTTTT.

This chain joins TRBV14 and TRBJ1-1; 8 bases are shared with TRBD1. Germline V CDR1 and CDR2: SGHDN, FVKESK. With V trimmed by 4 bases and J by 1 base, 14 bases remained unmatched. The CDR3 loop spans 18 amino acids. CDR3 nucleotide sequence: TGTGCCAGCAGCCGCATTTCAGGGGGCGCCAAGGGGAACACTGAAGCTTTCTTT. Protein: CASSRISGGAKGNTEAFF.

The gene calls are TRBV11-3 and TRBJ2-5; 14 bases align to TRBD2. CDR3 length equals 18 residues. V trimming: 1 base; J trimming: 4 bases; junction bases outside the gene matches: 8. CDR1 and CDR2 from the germline V gene are SGHNT and YENEEA. Here the CDR3 DNA reads TGTGCCAGCAGCTTAGGCGGGACTAGCGGGAGCGGACGAGAGACCCAGTACTTC. Its protein is CASSLGGTSGSGRETQYF.

This clone was picked up one time. This chain links TRBV5-6 with TRBJ2-3; maybe TRBD1 (5 bases). There are 13 residues in the CDR3. V was clipped by 5 bases and J by 0 bases, with 7 bases between them. The germline CDR1 and CDR2 sequences are SGHDT and YYEEEE. The CDR3 sequence: CASRTESTDTQYF. The CDR3 DNA sequence: TGTGCCAGCAGGACAGAGAGCACAGATACGCAGTATTTT.

The sample holds one count of this clone. J is TRBJ2-7 and V is TRBV7-8, with D possibly TRBD2 on 5 matching bases. From germline, CDR1 is SGHVS and CDR2 FQNEAQ. The CDR3 totals 12 residues. Trimming stripped 5 bases from V and 6 bases from J, with 11 bases between. The CDR3 bases are TGTGCCAGCAGCCTCCGGACTGGCGAGCAGTACTTC. Encoded protein: CASSLRTGEQYF.

The chain combines TRBV5-4 with TRBJ2-2; D unresolved. Germline CDR1 and CDR2: SGHNT and YYREEE (reference sequence). Deletions cut 0 bases from V and 6 bases from J, with 6 bases between. The CDR3 has 13 residues. The CDR3 is CASSLAPSGELFF. CDR3 DNA sequence: TGTGCCAGCAGCTTGGCCCCATCCGGGGAGCTGTTTTTT.

This clone has just a few counts. V and J are TRBV30 and TRBJ2-1, with a possible D match to TRBD1 (6 bases). There are 14 residues in the CDR3. Trimming left V 3 bases short and J 1 base short, with 10 bases between. The germline CDR1 and CDR2 sequences are GTSNPN and SVGIG (reference sequence). The CDR3 region has the DNA TGTGCCTGGAGCCAGGGGCGTTCCTACAATGAGCAGTTCTTC. Its protein product is CAWSQGRSYNEQFF.

Only one count was recorded for this clone. The chain links TRBV6-5 to TRBJ2-1; possibly TRBD2 for D (5 bases). The CDR3 totals 13 residues. Per germline, CDR1 MNHEY and CDR2 SVGAGI. V lost 0 bases and J lost 9, with 9 bases in between. The CDR3 reads CASSYSRAGEQFF. The CDR3 DNA follows: TGTGCCAGCAGTTACTCGAGGGCGGGTGAGCAGTTCTTC.

The CDR3 region has the DNA TGCGCCAGCGACTACATGAAACCCGGAGGCTACACCTTC. Protein sequence: CASDYMKPGGYTF. The J gene is TRBJ1-2, the V gene TRBV10-1; no reliable D call. The V end was cut by 8 bases, the J end by 8 bases, with 18 bases between. This CDR3 contains 13 residues. The germline V gene encodes CDR1 WNHNN and CDR2 SYGVQD (reference sequence).

The chain joins TRBV25-1 to TRBJ2-1; 10 bases agree with TRBD1. Germline V lookup: CDR1 MGHDK, CDR2 SYGVNS. Losses at the gene ends were 2 bases for V and 7 bases for J; bases not matched to a gene: 2. This CDR3 comprises 14 residues. The DNA for the CDR3 is TGTGCCAGCAGTGAAGGACAGGGGGTGAATGAGCAGTTCTTC. Translated: CASSEGQGVNEQFF.

As DNA, the CDR3 is TGTGCCAGCAGCGTAGCTGGTGTGGGGGGTTACGAGACCCAGTACTTC. Its translation is CASSVAGVGGYETQYF. This chain connects TRBV9 to TRBJ2-5; possible D gene TRBD2, 6 bases. There are 16 residues in the CDR3. Germline V gives CDR1 SGDLS, CDR2 YYNGEE. The V end lost 0 bases, the J end lost 5 bases, and 17 bases lay between the germline ends. Supplemented by reference TRBV9 and TRBJ2-5, the full variable domain reads DSGVTQTPKHLITATGQRVTLRCSPRSGDLSVYWYQQSLDQGLQFLIQYYNGEERAKGNILERFSAQQFPDLHSELNLSSLELGDSALYFCASSVAGVGGYETQYFGPGTRLLVL.

The V and J genes are TRBV7-3 and TRBJ2-2, with 8 bases matching TRBD2. CDR1 is SGHTA, CDR2 FQGTGA, per germline. Unmatched junction bases numbered 6, after V lost 2 bases and J lost 4 bases. The CDR3 contains 16 residues. CDR3 in amino acids: CASSLVGGAVTGELFF. The CDR3 coding sequence is TGTGCCAGCAGCTTAGTCGGGGGGGCGGTCACCGGGGAGCTGTTTTTT.

The chain couples TRBV30 to TRBJ1-2; 7 bases are shared with TRBD1. From germline, CDR1 is GTSNPN and CDR2 SVGIG (reference sequence). The CDR3 runs 14 residues. J was trimmed by 3 bases and V by 2 bases; bases with no gene match: 6. CDR3 in DNA: TGTGCCTGGAGTCCCCTAGGGACAGACTATGGCTACACCTTC. As protein: CAWSPLGTDYGYTF.